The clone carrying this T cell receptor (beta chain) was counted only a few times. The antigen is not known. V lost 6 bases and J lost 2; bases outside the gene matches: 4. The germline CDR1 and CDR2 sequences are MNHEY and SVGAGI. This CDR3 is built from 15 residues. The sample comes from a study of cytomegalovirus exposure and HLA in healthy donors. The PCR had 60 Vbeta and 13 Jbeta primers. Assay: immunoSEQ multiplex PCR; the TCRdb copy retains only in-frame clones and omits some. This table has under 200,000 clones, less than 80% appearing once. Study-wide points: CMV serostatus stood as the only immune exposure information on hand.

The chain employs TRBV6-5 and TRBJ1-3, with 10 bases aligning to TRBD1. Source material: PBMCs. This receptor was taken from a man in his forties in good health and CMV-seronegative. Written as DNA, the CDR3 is TGTGCCAGCAGCCCGGGGACAGGGGCTGGAAACACCATATATTTT. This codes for CASSPGTGAGNTIYF.